This entry lists 24 T cell receptor beta chains sequenced from one sample in a study of shared clonotypes between healthy human individuals. The assay was immunoSEQ multiplex PCR, and TCRdb's table has in-frame clones only and misses some. The sample has some 2 million clones; less than 95% are singletons. Cells designated naive CD8 were CD45RO-negative and were positively selected for CCR7, with terminally differentiated effector memory CD45RA+ cells excluded. The sample was naive CD8+ T cells sorted from blood. These TCRs come from a man younger than 35 in good health.

The chain carries TRBV28 and TRBJ2-2, with unresolved D. Trimming left V 8 bases short and J 0 bases short, with 16 bases between. Germline V lookup: CDR1 MDHEN, CDR2 SYDVKM. This CDR3 comprises 16 residues. The CDR3 spells CASVDGAVSNTGELFF. The CDR3 bases are TGTGCCAGCGTGGATGGAGCAGTTTCGAACACCGGGGAGCTGTTTTTT.

J is TRBJ1-2 and V is TRBV30; possibly TRBD1 for D (5 bases). This CDR3 is built from 13 residues. The V end lost 6 bases, the J end lost 1 base, and 12 bases lay between the germline ends. The germline V gene has CDR1 GTSNPN and CDR2 SVGIG (reference sequence). In DNA, the CDR3 is TGTGCCTGCACAGGTGGGATTAACTATGGCTACACCTTC. Protein: CACTGGINYGYTF.

CDR3: CASSLRRISYEQYF. The CDR3 nucleotides are TGTGCCAGCAGCTTAAGGCGGATCTCCTACGAGCAGTACTTC. V and J are TRBV13 and TRBJ2-7; unclear D gene. The germline V gene has CDR1 PRHDT and CDR2 FYEKMQ (reference sequence). Trimming cost V 2 bases and J 0 bases, with 8 bases left between them. The CDR3 has 14 residues.

This CDR3 is CASSEVIWAESNYGYTF. The CDR3 DNA reads TGTGCCAGCAGTGAAGTTATCTGGGCAGAATCTAACTATGGCTACACCTTC. The chain links TRBV2 to TRBJ1-2; D remains ambiguous. V dropped 1 base and J dropped 0 bases, with 15 bases sitting between them. The CDR3 contains 17 residues. Per germline, CDR1 SNHLY and CDR2 FYNNEI.

This chain joins TRBV9 and TRBJ2-3; D gene unclear. The length of the CDR3 is 14 residues. CDR1 SGDLS and CDR2 YYNGEE come from the germline V gene. The ends were cut back, 0 bases at V and 4 bases at J, with 9 bases in the middle. CDR3 DNA sequence: TGTGCCAGCAGCGTAGGAAGTTCCCCAGATACGCAGTATTTT. This encodes CASSVGSSPDTQYF.

The chain combines TRBV7-2 with TRBJ2-7, with D possibly TRBD2 on 6 matching bases. The germline V gene has CDR1 SGHTA and CDR2 FQGNSA. The V and J ends lost 3 bases and 2 bases respectively, with 11 bases between them. This CDR3 contains 14 residues. CDR3 in amino acids: CASSFAGSPYEQYF. The CDR3 DNA reads as TGTGCCAGCAGCTTTGCCGGGAGCCCCTACGAGCAGTACTTC.

This clone has only one observation. The chain employs TRBV9 and TRBJ1-2; TRBD1 aligns across 11 bases. J gave up 4 bases and V 0 bases, and 8 bases lay outside the gene matches. The CDR3 spans 17 residues. In germline, CDR1 is SGDLS, CDR2 YYNGEE. This CDR3 reads CASSVDRTGGAAYGYTF. CDR3 in DNA: TGTGCCAGCAGCGTAGACAGGACAGGGGGCGCAGCCTATGGCTACACCTTC.

The CDR3 region is CASSLDGYGYTF. CDR3 sequence (DNA): TGTGCCAGCAGCCTCGACGGGTATGGCTACACCTTC. This chain connects TRBV9 to TRBJ1-2; D call uncertain. The germline V and J ends were trimmed by 4 bases and 5 bases, with 9 bases remaining between them. The CDR3 contains 12 residues. Germline assignment: CDR1 SGDLS and CDR2 YYNGEE.

This clone was picked up one time. V usage is TRBV5-5 and J usage is TRBJ1-1; D call uncertain. Germline values: CDR1 SGHKS, CDR2 YYEKEE (reference sequence). Trimming pared 3 bases from V and 2 bases from J, leaving 5 bases between. The CDR3 has 12 residues. The CDR3 region has the DNA TGTGCCAGCAGCTCGGCAAACACTGAAGCTTTCTTT. Its translation: CASSSANTEAFF.

As for this clone: Additional DNA sequences in this sample encode the identical CDR3. CDR3 region: CASSLAFGQGSYEQYF. Here the CDR3 DNA reads TGTGCCAGCAGCTTAGCCTTCGGACAGGGGTCCTACGAGCAGTACTTC. The chain uses TRBV7-2 and TRBJ2-7; 9 bases are a match to TRBD1. The germline V gene has CDR1 SGHTA and CDR2 FQGNSA. The CDR3 runs to 16 residues. V lost 0 bases to trimming and J lost 1 base; unmatched junction nucleotides: 4.

The chain uses TRBV30 and TRBJ2-7; 10 bases fit TRBD2. Germline loops: CDR1 GTSNPN, CDR2 SVGIG (reference sequence). The junction had 2 bases not matched to a gene; V was cut back by 1 base and J by 5 bases. This CDR3 spans 13 amino acids. CDR3 loop: CAWSEAGGDEQYF. CDR3 DNA: TGTGCCTGGAGTGAAGCGGGAGGGGACGAGCAGTACTTC.

This clone occurred once. This sequence joins TRBV6-1 and TRBJ1-1; no clear D. Trimming removed 1 base from V and 0 bases from J, with 12 bases in between. From germline, CDR1 is MNHNS and CDR2 SASEGT. The CDR3 loop spans 16 amino acids. CDR3 loop: CASSEGIQYMNTEAFF. For the CDR3, the DNA is TGTGCCAGCAGTGAAGGAATACAGTACATGAACACTGAAGCTTTCTTT.

The chain joins TRBV4-1 to TRBJ1-2; D unclear. V gave up 4 bases and J gave up 1 base, with 7 bases separating them. There are 13 residues in the CDR3. CDR1 is MGHRA, CDR2 YSYEKL, per germline. The CDR3 loop is CASSLGSNYGYTF. DNA of the CDR3: TGCGCCAGCAGCCTTGGCAGTAACTATGGCTACACCTTC.

This rearrangement joins TRBV28 to TRBJ2-7; D possibly uses TRBD1 or TRBD2 (5 bases each). V lost 3 bases, J lost 0 bases, and 15 bases lay in between. Germline V gene sequence: CDR1 MDHEN, CDR2 SYDVKM. CDR3 length equals 16 residues. The CDR3 DNA reads as TGTGCCAGCAGTTTGCTCGGGACGGAGAGCTCCTACGAGCAGTACTTC. It translates to CASSLLGTESSYEQYF.

The V gene is TRBV27, the J gene TRBJ2-3, with 13 nucleotides matching TRBD2. With V trimmed by 5 bases and J by 2 bases, 4 bases remained unmatched. This CDR3 has 16 residues. Germline V gene lookup returns CDR1 MNHEY and CDR2 SMNVEV (reference sequence). CDR3 nucleotides: TGTGCCAGCAGTCCGACTAGCGGGAGGTACACAGATACGCAGTATTTT. Translation: CASSPTSGRYTDTQYF.

The V and J genes are TRBV27 and TRBJ1-1; D gene uncertain. Per germline, CDR1 MNHEY and CDR2 SMNVEV (reference sequence). The CDR3 sequence is 12 residues long. Trimming took 5 bases from V and 0 from J, leaving 4 bases between them. The DNA of the CDR3 is TGTGCCAGCAGTCAATTGAACACTGAAGCTTTCTTT. As protein: CASSQLNTEAFF.

This chain joins TRBV2 and TRBJ2-7, with 7 bases identical to TRBD2. With V trimmed by 0 bases and J by 3 bases, 11 bases remained unmatched. The CDR3 totals 17 residues. CDR1 and CDR2 from the germline V gene are SNHLY and FYNNEI. CDR3 DNA sequence: TGTGCCAGCAGTGAAGCGCTTCTGAGCGGGGTAGTCTACGAGCAGTACTTC. Protein product: CASSEALLSGVVYEQYF.

The chain carries TRBV6-1 and TRBJ2-2; a possible D gene is TRBD2 (5 bases). Germline CDR1 MNHNS, CDR2 SASEGT. CDR3 length equals 18 residues. Deletions cut 2 bases from V and 1 base from J, with 17 bases between. The CDR3, as DNA: TGTGCCAGCAGTGAAAGCGGCAGGTATATCGAGAACACCGGGGAGCTGTTTTTT. Amino acids: CASSESGRYIENTGELFF.

The chain uses TRBV9 and TRBJ1-1; D is possibly TRBD1 (6 bases). The CDR3 has 15 residues. Per germline, CDR1 SGDLS and CDR2 YYNGEE. The V end lost 0 bases, the J end lost 0 bases, and 9 bases lay between the germline ends. The CDR3: CASSVATGLNTEAFF. As DNA, the CDR3 is TGTGCCAGCAGCGTAGCTACAGGGTTGAACACTGAAGCTTTCTTT.

The rearrangement links TRBV5-1 to TRBJ2-5; the D is unclear. Trimming removed 5 bases at V and 2 bases at J, with 10 bases between. This CDR3 contains 13 residues. In germline, CDR1 is SGHRS, CDR2 YFSETQ. This chain's CDR3 is CASRSMGQETQYF. The CDR3 DNA reads TGCGCCAGCAGGTCTATGGGGCAAGAGACCCAGTACTTC.

This chain joins TRBV2 and TRBJ2-5; D is unresolved. CDR1 is SNHLY, CDR2 FYNNEI, per germline. Trimming left V 10 bases short and J 3 bases short, with 3 bases between. The CDR3 extends over 9 amino acids. CDR3 nucleotide sequence: TGTGCCACCGAAGAGACCCAGTACTTC. Translated, it gives CATEETQYF.

This clone was observed a single time. Here the CDR3 DNA reads TGTGCCAGCTCATCTCGGGACAGGGGATACGAGCAGTACTTC. Amino acids: CASSSRDRGYEQYF. The chain combines TRBV6-1 with TRBJ2-7, with TRBD1 identical over 10 bases. This CDR3 spans 14 amino acids. The V segment lost 8 bases and the J segment 4 bases; nucleotides outside the gene matches: 8. Germline V lookup: CDR1 MNHNS, CDR2 SASEGT.

The chain is built from TRBV30 and TRBJ2-1, with 10 bases aligning to TRBD2. The junction had 0 bases not matched to a gene; V was cut back by 5 bases and J by 2 bases. The CDR3 sequence is 13 residues long. The germline CDR1 and CDR2 sequences are GTSNPN and SVGIG (reference sequence). CDR3 residues: CAWGLAAYNEQFF. For the CDR3, the DNA is TGTGCCTGGGGACTAGCGGCCTACAATGAGCAGTTCTTC.

Concerning this clone: Other DNA sequences within the sample encode an identical CDR3. The chain is built from TRBV9 and TRBJ2-7, with D perhaps TRBD1 (6 bases). There are 12 residues in the CDR3. Trimming pared 3 bases from V and 7 bases from J, leaving 11 bases between. Looked up from germline, CDR1 is SGDLS and CDR2 is YYNGEE. The CDR3 nucleotides are TGTGCCAGCAGCGGCAGGGGCCGGGAGCAGTACTTC. Its translation: CASSGRGREQYF.